The TCR beta chain described here comes from a study of coeliac disease. Worth noting for this clone: Its specificity is not known.

Germline V gives CDR1 MDHEN, CDR2 SYDVKM. Trimming removed 6 bases at V and 7 bases at J, with 22 bases between. The CDR3 sequence is 15 residues long. One frozen roughly 540,000-cell aliquot per fraction was sequenced. Study-level findings and limits: Lamina propria and intraepithelial cell fractions may contain each other's cells. Lower clonality than controls marked TRB and TRG repertoires from active celiac intraepithelial and lamina propria samples.

Clones were sequenced by immunoSEQ multiplex PCR, and TCRdb holds only the in-frame ones, with some missing. The data contain about 4,300 clones, less than 70% of them seen just once; the ten biggest clones take up about a sixth. This chain links TRBV28 with TRBJ2-7; possible D gene TRBD1, 6 bases. Sequenced: intraepithelial lymphocytes from the gut. The clonotype comes from a human donor with active celiac disease. CDR3: CASREDDRRLGEQYF. The CDR3, as DNA: TGTGCCAGCAGAGAAGACGACAGGCGACTGGGGGAGCAGTACTTC. Using reference TRBV28 and TRBJ2-7 for the parts outside the CDR3, the full variable domain is DVKVTQSSRYLVKRTGEKVFLECVQDMDHENMFWYRQDPGLGLRLIYFSYDVKMKEKGDIPEGYSVSREKKERFSLILESASTNQTSMYLCASREDDRRLGEQYFGPGTRLTVT.